This is a list of T cell receptor beta chains from one sample in a study of OX40 agonist ivuxolimab in advanced cancers. Sequenced by immunoSEQ multiplex PCR; TCRdb stores in-frame clones only, minus some. The data hold roughly 53,000 clones, with roughly 90% observed a single time. Sequenced here: CD4+ or CD8+ T cells sorted from blood, sampled in a trial of the OX40 agonist ivuxolimab. These receptors were taken from an adult with an advanced solid tumor such as melanoma, head and neck, liver or kidney cancer. Both conserved end residues are part of each CDR3.

v_call: TRBV2
j_call: TRBJ2-2
cdr3_aa: CASSPGSAGTGELFF

v_call: TRBV5-1
j_call: .
cdr3_aa: CASSSTGAETQYF

v_call: TRBV28
j_call: TRBJ2-1
cdr3_aa: CASRGQGLEFF

v_call: TRBV7-9
j_call: TRBJ2-1
cdr3_aa: CASSLAPIGNEQFF

v_call: TRBV30
j_call: TRBJ2-7
cdr3_aa: CAWSRYRSSYEQYF

v_call: TRBV18
j_call: TRBJ1-1
cdr3_aa: CASSPNPQGNTEAFF

v_call: TRBV19
j_call: TRBJ1-3
cdr3_aa: CASRQGSSGNTIYF

v_call: TRBV2
j_call: TRBJ2-7
cdr3_aa: CASRERGEDEQYF

v_call: TRBV6-6
j_call: TRBJ2-1
cdr3_aa: CASTQRGTIYNEQFF

v_call: TRBV28
j_call: TRBJ2-6
cdr3_aa: CASSFDSLSGANVLTF

v_call: TRBV6-1
j_call: TRBJ2-1
cdr3_aa: CASSEGGGGPYNEQFF

v_call: TRBV19
j_call: TRBJ2-2
cdr3_aa: CASSGLAGAGELFF

v_call: TRBV7-3
j_call: TRBJ2-3
cdr3_aa: CASSLLPAGLSTDTQYF

v_call: TRBV28
j_call: TRBJ2-7
cdr3_aa: CASSRDPSYEQYF

v_call: TRBV28
j_call: TRBJ1-5
cdr3_aa: CASSSGARNQPQHF

v_call: TRBV30
j_call: TRBJ2-7
cdr3_aa: CAWTQGLNEQYF

v_call: TRBV5-1
j_call: TRBJ2-2
cdr3_aa: CASSLAAVTGELFF

v_call: TRBV5-6
j_call: TRBJ1-2
cdr3_aa: CASSLANGDGYTF

v_call: TRBV30
j_call: TRBJ2-2
cdr3_aa: CAWSPGTGRGTGELFF

v_call: TRBV28
j_call: TRBJ1-2
cdr3_aa: CASRAQGNANYGYTF

v_call: TRBV4-2
j_call: TRBJ1-4
cdr3_aa: CASSQDLAGGGQNEKLFF

v_call: TRBV11-1
j_call: TRBJ2-1
cdr3_aa: CASSLLNEQFF

v_call: TRBV7-8
j_call: TRBJ2-7
cdr3_aa: CASSLNRYEQYF

v_call: TRBV9
j_call: TRBJ2-1
cdr3_aa: CASSVERGTRNEQFF

v_call: TRBV13
j_call: TRBJ1-1
cdr3_aa: CASSLGDRAGTEAFF

v_call: TRBV28
j_call: TRBJ1-2
cdr3_aa: CASSRIQGYGYTF

v_call: TRBV5-1
j_call: TRBJ2-1
cdr3_aa: CASSPSGTVYNEQFF

v_call: TRBV6-1
j_call: TRBJ2-4
cdr3_aa: CASSWDREKNIQYF

v_call: TRBV9
j_call: TRBJ1-5
cdr3_aa: CASSVLRDRAGQPQHF

v_call: TRBV6-5
j_call: TRBJ2-7
cdr3_aa: CASSSRNRATDEQYF

v_call: TRBV6-1
j_call: TRBJ2-7
cdr3_aa: CASGGGAAYEQYF

v_call: TRBV15
j_call: TRBJ2-7
cdr3_aa: CATSRAETSGRIEQYF

v_call: TRBV4-1
j_call: TRBJ1-1
cdr3_aa: CASSQTLENTEAFF

v_call: TRBV6-1
j_call: TRBJ2-3
cdr3_aa: CASTVADTQYF

v_call: TRBV19
j_call: TRBJ1-2
cdr3_aa: CASSIKGGYTF

v_call: TRBV27
j_call: TRBJ1-2
cdr3_aa: CASSLGWTEAPRNGYTF

v_call: TRBV4-1
j_call: TRBJ1-2
cdr3_aa: CASSPLFAQGAGYTF

v_call: TRBV6-1
j_call: TRBJ1-5
cdr3_aa: CASSVTHTGNQPQHF

v_call: TRBV2
j_call: TRBJ2-3
cdr3_aa: CASRGQGASTDTQYF

v_call: TRBV19
j_call: TRBJ1-2
cdr3_aa: CASSTQGNYGYTF

v_call: TRBV11-2
j_call: TRBJ2-5
cdr3_aa: CASSLVYGDTSGETQYF

v_call: TRBV7-9
j_call: TRBJ1-1
cdr3_aa: CASRLEAGVTEAFF

v_call: TRBV19
j_call: TRBJ2-7
cdr3_aa: CASSSSGGSLHEQYF

v_call: TRBV19
j_call: TRBJ2-3
cdr3_aa: CASSIRVSDTQYF

v_call: TRBV7-6
j_call: TRBJ1-1
cdr3_aa: CASSLKGDTEAFF

v_call: TRBV5-1
j_call: TRBJ1-3
cdr3_aa: CASSLDTGRLSGNTIYF

v_call: TRBV7-8
j_call: TRBJ2-7
cdr3_aa: CASSPRSTYEQYF

v_call: TRBV6-1
j_call: TRBJ1-1
cdr3_aa: CASSPNRLNTEAFF

v_call: TRBV4-2
j_call: TRBJ2-1
cdr3_aa: CASSQEAAGVYNEQFF

v_call: TRBV5-1
j_call: TRBJ1-4
cdr3_aa: CASSLTGGRNEKLFF

v_call: TRBV7-9
j_call: TRBJ1-2
cdr3_aa: CASSLSGAHYGYTF

v_call: TRBV4-2
j_call: TRBJ2-1
cdr3_aa: CASSLLAGGQDEQFF

v_call: TRBV11-2
j_call: TRBJ2-3
cdr3_aa: CASSRLQGARNTQYF

v_call: TRBV5-1
j_call: TRBJ2-6
cdr3_aa: CASSLGGGSSGANVLTF

v_call: TRBV11-3
j_call: TRBJ2-5
cdr3_aa: CASSSSGRASQETQYF

v_call: TRBV2
j_call: TRBJ2-3
cdr3_aa: CASCRDRDTDTQYF

v_call: TRBV5-4
j_call: TRBJ2-7
cdr3_aa: CASSVAGGGVYEQYF

v_call: TRBV14
j_call: TRBJ1-4
cdr3_aa: CASSANSGPRAPNEKLFF

v_call: TRBV6-5
j_call: TRBJ1-2
cdr3_aa: CASRLDESYGYTF

v_call: TRBV5-4
j_call: TRBJ2-7
cdr3_aa: CASTRGGGLAVGEQYF